Below, 10 T cell receptor beta chains from the same sample are listed, as sequenced in a study of OX40 agonist ivuxolimab in advanced cancers. Preparation of the library involved the immunoSEQ multiplex PCR assay. Entries here come from immuneACCESS through TCRdb and include only in-frame sequences with V and J called. Some clones fail to appear in such tables; in the studies checked, an unresolved V gene covers under half of the shortfall, and the cause of the remainder is unknown. This sample comprises fewer than 35,000 clones, approximately 80% of them detected only once. The ten most abundant clones make up roughly 21% of the sample. Specimen: CD4+ or CD8+ T cells sorted from blood, collected in a trial of the OX40 agonist ivuxolimab. These receptors were taken from an adult with an advanced solid tumor such as melanoma, head and neck, liver or kidney cancer.

The J gene is TRBJ1-5, the V gene TRBV2, with unresolved D. The V end was cut by 7 bases, the J end by 7 bases, with 14 bases between. The CDR3 has 13 residues. Germline assignment: CDR1 SNHLY and CDR2 FYNNEI. DNA for the CDR3: TGTGCCAGCAAAATCGAGGCCAAGCAGCCCCAGCATTTT. As protein: CASKIEAKQPQHF. The whole variable domain, remainder taken from reference TRBV2 and TRBJ1-5, is EPEVTQTPSHQVTQMGQEVILRCVPISNHLYFYWYRQILGQKVEFLVSFYNNEISEKSEIFDDQFSVERPDGSNFTLKIRSTKLEDSAMYFCASKIEAKQPQHFGDGTRLSIL.

J is TRBJ1-2 and V is TRBV6-5; D not resolved. The germline V and J ends were trimmed by 2 bases and 3 bases, with 7 bases remaining between them. Per germline, CDR1 MNHEY and CDR2 SVGAGI. The CDR3 totals 13 residues. CDR3 amino acids: CASSYLGDYGYTF. Here the CDR3 DNA reads TGTGCCAGCAGTTACCTTGGAGACTATGGCTACACCTTC.

The chain couples TRBV18 to TRBJ2-5; D uncertain. Germline CDR1 KGHSH, CDR2 LQKENI. The CDR3 loop spans 11 amino acids. V was clipped by 4 bases and J by 2 bases, with 2 bases between them. CDR3 DNA sequence: TGTGCCAGCTCACTTCAAGAGACCCAGTACTTC. Translating it yields CASSLQETQYF.

A remark on this clone: A junction end diverges from the germline sequence, so it may reflect a read error. The V gene is TRBV5-1, the J gene TRBJ2-2; D remains unclear. This CDR3 is 13 amino acids long. CDR1 and CDR2 (germline): SGHRS, YFSETQ. CDR3 protein: CVSSFQLTGELFF. The CDR3 bases are TGCGTCAGCAGCTTTCAGTTGACCGGGGAGCTGTTTTTT.

DNA for the CDR3: TGTGCCAGCAGCCATAACACAGATACGCAGTATTTT. Protein product: CASSHNTDTQYF. The chain has TRBV7-3 and TRBJ2-3; D remains ambiguous. The CDR3 loop spans 12 amino acids. Germline assignment: CDR1 SGHTA and CDR2 FQGTGA. V lost 5 bases and J 2 bases, leaving 5 bases between the germline ends.

The sample holds one count of this clone. This chain connects TRBV11-3 to TRBJ2-3; TRBD1 is a possible D gene (5 bases). The CDR3 has 15 amino acids. Trimming left V 0 bases short and J 9 bases short, with 16 bases between. The germline V gene has CDR1 SGHNT and CDR2 YENEEA. The CDR3 nucleotides are TGTGCCAGCAGCTTAGAGTCGACGGACACTGGGACGCAGTATTTT. Its translation is CASSLESTDTGTQYF.

The CDR3 DNA sequence: TGTGCCAGCAGCAGAGGGACAGCTAACTATGGCTACACCTTC. Its protein is CASSRGTANYGYTF. This chain connects TRBV5-4 to TRBJ1-2; TRBD1 matches at 7 bases. Germline assignment: CDR1 SGHNT and CDR2 YYREEE (reference sequence). V lost 4 bases and J lost 0; bases outside the gene matches: 3. There are 14 residues in the CDR3.

This clone was seen more than once but under ten times. The J gene is TRBJ2-2, the V gene TRBV2, with a weak D call TRBD2 (5 bases). Germline values: CDR1 SNHLY, CDR2 FYNNEI. The ends were cut back, 11 bases at V and 2 bases at J, with 15 bases in the middle. The CDR3 loop spans 14 amino acids. The CDR3 DNA is TGTGCCTCTACCTCTGGAGGAAACACCGGGGAGCTGTTTTTT. It yields the protein CASTSGGNTGELFF.

The V and J genes are TRBV16 and TRBJ1-4, with 9 bases lining up with TRBD1. V gave up 4 bases and J gave up 5 bases; unmatched junction bases: 5. Germline loops: CDR1 KGHSY, CDR2 FQNENV. The CDR3 totals 15 residues. CDR3 DNA sequence: TGTGCCAGCAGCCCACTGGGGACAGGGAATGAAAAACTGTTTTTT. Translated, it gives CASSPLGTGNEKLFF.

The CDR3 is CASSSSGLAGGDEQFF. CDR3 DNA: TGTGCCAGCAGTTCGTCCGGACTAGCGGGGGGGGACGAGCAGTTCTTC. The chain carries TRBV6-5 and TRBJ2-1; 15 nucleotides agree with TRBD2. Losses at the gene ends were 4 bases for V and 10 bases for J; bases not matched to a gene: 8. Germline CDR1 is MNHEY and CDR2 is SVGAGI. The CDR3 is made up of 16 amino acids.